This T cell receptor (beta chain) was identified in a study of blood T cell repertoires in COVID-19. The wider study: Acute and convalescent COVID-19 samples came from the United States, Italy and Spain. T cells, B-cell-depleted T cells, or PBMCs supplied cDNA or gDNA.

In the original workflow: Estimation of nucleated cell counts relied on the amplification of reference gene primers. Repertoires were generated with immunoSEQ multiplex PCR, while TCRdb's copy carries only in-frame clones and drops some. The V and J calls and the clone size are those of that table, but D and trimming were determined from the DNA. The sample has approximately 150,000 clones, 75% to 90% seen once. Germline assignment: CDR1 MDHEN and CDR2 SYDVKM. After removal of 4 bases from V and 9 bases from J, the junction contained 6 bases not matched to a gene. The CDR3 runs to 15 residues. Source material: peripheral blood. The chain carries TRBV28 and TRBJ1-6; 10 bases are shared with TRBD1. The sequence came from a woman aged 50 to 60 with acute or convalescent COVID-19. CDR3 region: CASSSTGTGVSPLHF. The CDR3 nucleotides read TGTGCCAGCAGTTCAACCGGGACAGGGGTTTCACCCCTCCACTTT. Full variable domain (remainder filled in from reference TRBV28 and TRBJ1-6): DVKVTQSSRYLVKRTGEKVFLECVQDMDHENMFWYRQDPGLGLRLIYFSYDVKMKEKGDIPEGYSVSREKKERFSLILESASTNQTSMYLCASSSTGTGVSPLHFGNGTRLTVT.